A single sample is the source of the 11 T cell receptor beta chains below, sequenced in a study of shared clonotypes between healthy human individuals. Sequencing was performed with immunoSEQ multiplex PCR; in TCRdb, only in-frame clones are kept and a portion is missing. The sample lists approximately 2,200,000 clones, around 93% seen once, with more than 1.5% in the top ten. Naive CD8 cells, CD45RO-negative and positively selected for CCR7, excluded terminally differentiated effector memory CD45RA+ cells. The sample consisted of naive CD8+ T cells from PBMCs. These receptors all come from a man younger than 35 in good health. Some clones in this sample may be carry-over from other donors' samples.

The chain links TRBV15 to TRBJ1-4; D ambiguous. Germline CDR1 and CDR2: LNHNV and YYDKDF (reference sequence). The CDR3 is 16 amino acids. Trimming removed 5 bases at V and 0 bases at J, with 13 bases between. The CDR3 DNA sequence: TGTGCCACCAGCCGCGCATCTCAGGCAACTAATGAAAAACTGTTTTTT. Amino acid sequence: CATSRASQATNEKLFF.

The V and J genes are TRBV6-5 and TRBJ2-7; the D gene is possibly TRBD2 (5 bases). From germline, CDR1 is MNHEY and CDR2 SVGAGI. The CDR3 length is 16 residues. V lost 0 bases and J lost 0, with 12 bases in between. The CDR3 reads CASSYSEGRVSYEQYF. CDR3 coding DNA: TGTGCCAGCAGTTACTCCGAGGGCCGCGTCTCCTACGAGCAGTACTTC.

The chain is built from TRBV27 and TRBJ2-2, with D possibly TRBD2 on 5 matching bases. V was pared by 2 bases and J by 0 bases, with 7 bases between. The V gene's germline CDR1 is MNHEY and CDR2 SMNVEV (reference sequence). The CDR3 is made up of 15 amino acids. The CDR3 reads CASSLIASNTGELFF. In DNA, the CDR3 is TGTGCCAGCAGTTTAATAGCGTCGAACACCGGGGAGCTGTTTTTT.

The gene calls are TRBV28 and TRBJ2-7, with D hard to call. The CDR3 extends over 12 amino acids. The ends were cut back, 1 base at V and 7 bases at J, with 8 bases in the middle. The germline CDR1 and CDR2 sequences are MDHEN and SYDVKM. The DNA of the CDR3 is TGTGCCAGCAGTTTATATGGAAGGGAGCAGTACTTC. As protein: CASSLYGREQYF.

The V gene is TRBV7-9, the J gene TRBJ2-7, with 8 bases that match TRBD2. The CDR3 length is 12 residues. The junction had 8 bases not matched to a gene; V was cut back by 10 bases and J by 6 bases. The germline CDR1 and CDR2 sequences are SEHNR and FQNEAQ (reference sequence). This chain's CDR3 is CATHLGGGEQYF. The CDR3 DNA follows: TGTGCCACCCACCTCGGGGGGGGCGAGCAGTACTTC.

This chain uses TRBV11-2 with TRBJ2-7; no clear D. There are 15 residues in the CDR3. CDR1 is SGHAT, CDR2 FQNNGV, per germline. Trimming shortened V by 5 bases and J by 2 bases, and 16 bases separated the two germline ends. The DNA of the CDR3 is TGTGCCAGCAGCCAACTTGTACCCCCCGCCTACGAGCAGTACTTC. It specifies CASSQLVPPAYEQYF.

The J gene is TRBJ2-1, the V gene TRBV4-3; 7 bases align to TRBD1. Trimming cost V 0 bases and J 4 bases; bases outside gene matches: 6. This CDR3 is built from 16 residues. CDR1 LGHNA and CDR2 YSLEER come from the germline V gene. As DNA, the CDR3 is TGCGCCAGCAGCCAAGAGGCAGGGGGTTTATACAATGAGCAGTTCTTC. Translating it yields CASSQEAGGLYNEQFF.

The chain is built from TRBV2 and TRBJ2-1; no reliable D call. Between the trimmed V and J ends, which lost 6 bases and 10 bases, there was a span of 16 bases. The CDR3 runs 13 residues. CDR1 is SNHLY and CDR2 is FYNNEI in the germline V gene. DNA of the CDR3: TGTGCCAGCAGGATACAGCTCCTAGAGGAGCAGTTCTTC. It is translated as CASRIQLLEEQFF.

The chain links TRBV27 to TRBJ2-7; perhaps TRBD2 as D (6 bases). The ends were cut back, 3 bases at V and 2 bases at J, with 20 bases in the middle. Germline V CDR1 and CDR2: MNHEY, SMNVEV (reference sequence). This CDR3 is built from 17 residues. CDR3 in amino acids: CASSLMYVVAGPYEQYF. For the CDR3, the DNA is TGTGCCAGCAGTTTGATGTATGTGGTTGCGGGGCCCTACGAGCAGTACTTC.

This rearrangement joins TRBV7-9 to TRBJ2-3, with no clear D. This CDR3 region has 15 residues. The germline gives CDR1 SEHNR, CDR2 FQNEAQ (reference sequence). V lost 1 base to trimming and J lost 2 bases, with 10 bases between them. The CDR3 region has the DNA TGTGCCAGCAGCTTAGTGGGCCCGCCCACAGATACGCAGTATTTT. It translates to CASSLVGPPTDTQYF.

The gene calls are TRBV9 and TRBJ2-2; TRBD2 is a possible D gene (5 bases). This CDR3 is 16 amino acids long. Germline V gene sequence: CDR1 SGDLS, CDR2 YYNGEE. Trimming pared 4 bases from V and 2 bases from J, leaving 15 bases between. The CDR3 loop is CASSPELLANTGELFF. In DNA form, the CDR3 reads TGTGCCAGCAGCCCCGAGTTGCTAGCTAACACCGGGGAGCTGTTTTTT.